This TCR beta chain was profiled in a study of cytomegalovirus exposure and HLA in healthy donors (dated by TCRdb to 2017 to 2019). As for the study more broadly: An earlier analysis of roughly 630 of the donors reported 250 to 350 Gb of sequence data and 120 million or so unique TCR beta sequences from 150 million to 200 million T cells. An early release covering some 640 HLA-typed donors comprised about 300 gigabases of sequencing data and around 85 million unique TCR sequences. Of the roughly 400 genotyped donors, around 81% fell in the genetic ancestry cluster associated with self-reported Caucasian donors. The aim of the study was to test whether cataloging public T cell receptors could identify signatures of past pathogen exposure. Using immunosequencing, the study profiled T cell repertoires from 640 or so subjects and related those repertoires to cytomegalovirus serostatus. Along with the roughly 610-subject first cohort, a separate validation cohort of about 110 different subjects was used. To predict cytomegalovirus infection status, the study brought together high-throughput TCR immunosequencing, statistical association of individual TCRs with disease status, and machine learning. In a later analysis, previously published TCR beta repertoires from about 640 donors were re-analyzed and high-resolution HLA genotyping was added so that TCR occurrence patterns could be studied. In the later analysis, no new phenotypic data were used to find candidate immune exposures; instead, reliance was placed on TCR beta sequences and their occurrence across donors. To decide whether each TCR beta V gene segment behaved as functional or pseudogenic, an earlier analysis of approximately 590 of the donors relied on high-throughput TCR beta sequencing. Donor age, sex, ethnicity and CMV serostatus were collected together with the repertoire data. In a later genetic analysis, genome-wide SNP genotypes for about three fifths of the roughly 670 donors were used, and that subset was treated as a discovery cohort. Every discovery cohort repertoire had been produced on one sequencing platform. HLA typing included class I and class II loci at four-digit resolution. The number of donors typed differed by locus, with roughly 629-640 for A, B, C, DRB1 and DQB1, roughly 550 for DQA1, 600 to 610 for DPA1, and some 440 for DPB1. Roughly five DR-DQ haplotypes were treated as single units for association and clustering because of strong linkage in the cohort. On average, 235,054 unique TCR beta nucleotide sequences were sequenced per donor among fewer than 500 genotyped donors of the cohort, with about 17% of those sequences being non-productive. Paper-wide results and their limitations: A later analysis found that TCR association rates varied across HLA loci, with DRB1 alleles showing the most associated TCRs and HLA-C alleles the fewest. Three of the identified cytomegalovirus-associated TCR beta chains were confirmed in vitro to be specific for cytomegalovirus antigens. V-gene and J-gene trimming of TCR beta chains was associated with a missense DCLRE1C variant in a later genetic analysis, and the association was replicated in an independent cohort. Across donors, most TCR sequences were observed very rarely, whereas some public TCRs were present in many individuals. For the cohort, immune exposure information was limited to CMV serostatus. A later analysis reported that several top co-occurrence clusters appeared linked to parvovirus B19, influenza, CMV and Epstein-Barr virus. The presence/absence analyses assumed that sequencing depth was roughly uniform across donors, and that assumption may not be true. A further reported finding was that TCR beta sequences accurately predicted the HLA-A and HLA-B alleles for most subjects in the first cohort. HLA typing was unavailable for some donors at each locus, so association tests used only the typed subset. In an earlier analysis of about 600 of the donors, most TCR beta V segments appeared in productive rearrangements about 90% or about 30% of the time, broadly matching IMGT annotations. Because the 87-base-pair reads could not distinguish some IMGT-functional V segments, including TRBV6-2 and TRBV6-3, those segments were excluded. In a later analysis, most CMV-associated TCR beta chains were found to appear HLA-restricted, with HLA associations seemingly driven largely by CMV exposure. Because counts were too low, about 17 rarely observed V segments, including chromosome 9 orphons, were excluded from the earlier analysis of roughly 580 of the donors. In this cohort, only TCR beta chains were sequenced, and detectable features were limited by the absence of alpha or paired-chain data. Compared with the approximately 720-donor mean, donors in an Asian-associated ancestry cluster had fewer N-insertions in productive TCRs, according to a later genetic analysis. A total of roughly 160 TCR beta chains were listed by the study as associated with cytomegalovirus. A group of highly shared sequence variants was considered likely to be a technical artifact of the sequencing pipeline. In both the original and validation cohorts, the classifier was reported to diagnose cytomegalovirus status with high specificity and sensitivity. In a later analysis, HLA-associated TCR beta chains were found to be more clonally expanded and to have lower generation probabilities than equally common non-associated chains. The authors suggested that the approach could potentially be generalized to other disease states and immunological phenotypes. A later analysis associated about 18,000 TCR beta sequences with specific HLA alleles at a false discovery rate of 0.05. Correlated functional status among segregating V segments might reflect linkage disequilibrium, but an unknown experimental factor could not be ruled out. When HLA alleles, especially DR and DQ, strongly co-occurred, TCR associations were difficult to assign to individual alleles.

The germline V end is reduced by 7 bases and the J end by 2 bases; junction bases left unmatched: 7. The CDR3 measures 15 amino acids from cysteine to phenylalanine. Just the 45-base CDR3 DNA is kept, in frame starting at base 1. CDR1 and CDR2, looked up from the germline V gene, are SGHVS and FQNEAQ. Library preparation used the immunoSEQ multiplex PCR assay. For the multiplex PCR, a mixture combining 60 forward primers for TCR Vbeta segments and 13 reverse primers for TCR Jbeta segments was used. A multiplex PCR assay on genomic DNA amplified the CDR3 region of rearranged TCR beta genes. Amplified TCR beta libraries were sequenced as 87-base-pair reads on the Illumina HiSeq System. Concerning the study's data processing: In a later analysis, roughly 80 million unique TCR beta chains were counted across the roughly 610 repertoires, and around 10 million of these chains were shared by at least two donors. Raw reads were error-corrected and collapsed into unique sequences with a nearest-neighbor algorithm that merged closely related sequences to remove PCR and sequencing errors. CDR3 sequences were aligned to IMGT reference sequences to assign V, D and J gene segments. Each retained sequence needed at least a six-nucleotide match to both a V gene segment and a J gene segment. Rearrangements were classified as productive when the CDR3 lacked stop codons and remained in frame with V and J, and all other rearrangements were classified as non-productive. CDR3 was defined according to IMGT convention as the region running from the second conserved V-encoded cysteine to the conserved J-encoded phenylalanine. The earlier analysis of 500 to 750 of the donors excluded any sequence lacking an unambiguous match to a single V gene segment. In an earlier analysis of approximately 500 of the donors, a V segment was called functional when productive rearrangements were above 56.7%, and segregating when the standard deviation between donors exceeded 5%. A statistical classification framework was built to diagnose cytomegalovirus status from the catalog of TCR beta chain sequences. V and J gene assignment, in a later analysis, came from comparing TCR nucleotide sequences with IMGT/GENE-DB human TR gene sequences. In a later analysis, CDR3 sequences and most-parsimonious VDJ recombination scenarios were assigned using the TCRdist pipeline. In a later analysis, every TCR beta chain was defined by the combination of its CDR3 amino acid sequence and its V-gene family, and reads without a unique V-gene family were dropped. In a later analysis, 500 to 650 highly shared, low-generation-probability nucleotide sequences were removed to address suspected cross-contamination and a sequencing artifact. A later analysis calculated a clonal expansion index for each public chain from normalized within-repertoire ranks of inferred template counts. In a later analysis, generation probabilities were computed with a VDJ recombination model fitted to out-of-frame rearrangements, and the resulting probabilities were checked against IGoR. A later analysis scored TCR-TCR, TCR-HLA and TCR-CMV co-occurrence with hypergeometric tests, applying a repertoire-size bias correction to TCR pairs. A later analysis estimated false discovery rates by permuting HLA or CMV assignments 20 times. A later analysis grouped co-occurring TCRs with DBSCAN, adding TCRdist sequence similarity when clustering within HLA-allele-positive subsets. For co-occurrence clustering, repertoires with fewer than 30,000 or more than 120,000 public chains were excluded, along with a handful of repertoires with anomalous nucleotide sharing. The table was pulled from immuneACCESS by TCRdb, which kept in-frame rearrangements only. Such tables lose some clones; where checked, under half of the loss comes from unresolved V genes, and the rest has no known cause. V and J calls and clone size are as listed in that table; D and trimming were resolved from the DNA. This sample holds tens of thousands of clones; about 75% were observed only once. The ten largest clonotypes hold approximately 5% of the sample.

In this sample, this clone turned up once. Its cognate antigen has yet to be identified. No qualities accompany the bases; no much larger clone lies one base away. The cohort was made up of 650 to 700 healthy bone marrow donors. At the time of sampling, all cohort members were nominally healthy, though unrecorded immune exposures were likely present. The donor tested CMV seropositive, placing the donor among the 290 or so seropositive members of the cohort. Every donor gave a peripheral blood sample, and the peripheral blood mononuclear cells from that sample were used for TCR beta sequencing. Genomic DNA extraction from the blood cell samples was performed with the Qiagen DNeasy Blood Extraction Kit.

What was sequenced was PBMCs. The V gene is TRBV7-8 and the J gene is TRBJ2-1; the central 8 bases match TRBD2. The receptor was isolated from a man aged 55 to 70 in good health and CMV-seropositive. The CDR3 has the sequence CASTFSGAPYNEQFF. The nucleotide sequence reads as follows: TGTGCCAGCACCTTTAGCGGGGCCCCCTACAATGAGCAGTTCTTC. The full variable domain, completed from the reference TRBV7-8 and TRBJ2-1 proteins outside the CDR3, reads GAGVSQSPRYKVAKRGQDVALRCDPISGHVSLFWYQQALGQGPEFLTYFQNEAQLDKSGLPSDRFFAERPEGSVSTLKIQRTQQEDSAVYLCASTFSGAPYNEQFFGPGTRLTVL.